This T cell receptor beta chain was captured in a study of cytomegalovirus exposure and HLA in healthy donors (dated by TCRdb to about 2017). For context, the study as a whole: In an earlier analysis of 587 of the donors, roughly 300 Gb of sequence data and 90 million to 130 million unique TCR beta sequences from roughly 180 million T cells were reported. An early release that covered about 640 HLA-typed donors contained approximately 300 gigabases of sequencing data and some 87 million unique TCR sequences. Among the approximately 430 genotyped donors, about 83% belonged to the genetic ancestry cluster associated with self-reported Caucasian donors. The study aimed to test whether signatures of past pathogen exposure could be identified by cataloging public T cell receptors. Using immunosequencing, the study profiled T cell repertoires from some 670 subjects and related those repertoires to cytomegalovirus serostatus. A separate validation cohort of roughly 110 different subjects was used in addition to the roughly 640-subject first cohort. To predict cytomegalovirus infection status, the study combined high-throughput TCR immunosequencing, statistical association of individual TCRs with disease status, and machine learning. A later analysis re-analyzed previously published TCR beta repertoires from 660 or so donors and added high-resolution HLA genotyping to study TCR occurrence patterns. In the later analysis, no new phenotypic data were used to find candidate immune exposures; instead, reliance was placed on TCR beta sequences and their occurrence across donors. An earlier analysis of 450 to 750 of the donors used high-throughput TCR beta sequencing to judge whether each TCR beta V gene segment behaved as functional or pseudogenic. Donor age, sex, ethnicity and CMV serostatus were compiled alongside the repertoire data. Genome-wide SNP genotypes for about 60% of the roughly 700 donors were used in a later genetic analysis, which treated that subset as a discovery cohort. Every repertoire in the discovery cohort had been generated on one and the same sequencing platform. Class I and class II HLA loci were covered by the typing at four-digit resolution. The number of donors typed differed by locus, with roughly 629-640 for A, B, C, DRB1 and DQB1, more than 500 for DQA1, some 570 for DPA1, and 450 to 480 for DPB1. About five DR-DQ haplotypes were treated as single units for association and clustering because of strong linkage in the cohort. Among a few hundred genotyped donors of the cohort, an average of about 240,000 unique TCR beta nucleotide sequences were sequenced per donor, roughly 20% of them non-productive.

The study at large found these results: According to a later genetic analysis, donors in an Asian-associated ancestry cluster had fewer N-insertions in productive TCRs than the approximately 630-donor mean. Cytomegalovirus status was reported to be diagnosed by the classifier with high specificity and sensitivity in both the original and validation cohorts. Across donors, most TCR sequences were observed very rarely, whereas some public TCRs were present in many individuals. A cluster of highly shared sequence variants was judged likely to be a technical artifact of the sequencing pipeline. The cohort was sequenced for TCR beta chains only, and without alpha or paired-chain data the features that could be detected were limited. Presence/absence analyses assumed roughly uniform sequencing depth across donors, an assumption that may not hold. Because the 87-base-pair reads could not distinguish some IMGT-functional V segments, including TRBV6-2 and TRBV6-3, those segments were excluded. Over 15 rarely observed V segments, including chromosome 9 orphons, were excluded from the earlier analysis of some 590 of the donors because counts were too low. A later analysis reported that several top co-occurrence clusters appeared linked to parvovirus B19, influenza, CMV and Epstein-Barr virus. Linkage disequilibrium might explain the correlated functional status among segregating V segments, but an unknown experimental factor could not be excluded. A further reported finding was that TCR beta sequences accurately predicted the HLA-A and HLA-B alleles for most subjects in the first cohort. An association between a missense DCLRE1C variant and V-gene and J-gene trimming of TCR beta chains was found in a later genetic analysis and replicated in an independent cohort. The authors suggested that the approach could potentially be generalized to other disease states and immunological phenotypes. In vitro tests confirmed that three of the cytomegalovirus-associated TCR beta chains recognize cytomegalovirus antigens. HLA typing was unavailable for some donors at each locus, so association tests used only the typed subset. Broadly in line with IMGT annotations, most TCR beta V segments showed up in productive rearrangements about 87% or about 30% of the time in an earlier analysis of several hundred of the donors. In a later analysis, HLA-associated TCR beta chains were found to be more clonally expanded and to have lower generation probabilities than equally common non-associated chains. In a later analysis, TCR association rates were found to vary across HLA loci, with the most associated TCRs seen for DRB1 alleles and the fewest for HLA-C alleles. Specific HLA alleles were associated with over 15,000 TCR beta sequences at a false discovery rate of 0.05 in a later analysis. CMV serostatus was the only immune exposure information available for the cohort. When HLA alleles, especially DR and DQ, strongly co-occurred, attributing TCR associations to individual alleles was difficult. A total of around 150 TCR beta chains were listed by the study as associated with cytomegalovirus. According to a later analysis, most CMV-associated TCR beta chains appeared to be HLA-restricted, and the HLA associations seemed to be driven largely by CMV exposure.

This clone occurred a few times. No cognate antigen has been identified for it. Base qualities are not at hand, and no much larger clone is one base apart. The germline V and J ends show losses of 8 bases and 2 bases respectively, and no gene match explains 3 bases of the junction. Including cysteine and phenylalanine, the CDR3 has 12 amino acids. The entry retains the CDR3 DNA only, 36 bases that are in frame from base 1. CDR1 and CDR2, looked up from the germline V gene, are MNHEY and SVGAGI. The method behind the library was the immunoSEQ multiplex PCR assay. For the multiplex PCR, a mixture combining 60 forward primers for TCR Vbeta segments and 13 reverse primers for TCR Jbeta segments was used. The CDR3 region of rearranged TCR beta genes was amplified from genomic DNA by a multiplex PCR assay. The amplified TCR beta libraries were sequenced on the Illumina HiSeq System as 87-base-pair reads. For the original study's pipeline: In a later analysis, tens of millions of unique TCR beta chains were counted across the 500 to 700 repertoires, and roughly 11 million of these chains were shared by at least two donors. Raw reads were error-corrected and collapsed into unique sequences by a nearest-neighbor algorithm in which closely related sequences were merged to remove PCR and sequencing errors. V, D and J gene segments were assigned by aligning CDR3 sequences to IMGT reference sequences. For a sequence to be retained, a match of at least six nucleotides was required to both a V gene segment and a J gene segment. Rearrangements were called productive when the CDR3 lacked stop codons and stayed in frame with V and J; all others were non-productive. Following IMGT convention, CDR3 was defined as the stretch from the second conserved V-encoded cysteine to the conserved J-encoded phenylalanine. The earlier analysis of approximately 500 of the donors excluded sequences that lacked an unambiguous match to a single V gene segment. In an earlier analysis of approximately 560 of the donors, a V segment was called functional when productive rearrangements were above 56.7%, and segregating when the standard deviation between donors exceeded 5%. A statistical classification framework was built for diagnosing cytomegalovirus status from the catalog of TCR beta chain sequences. V and J gene assignment, in a later analysis, came from comparing TCR nucleotide sequences with IMGT/GENE-DB human TR gene sequences. A later analysis assigned CDR3 sequences and most-parsimonious VDJ recombination scenarios with the TCRdist pipeline. In a later analysis, every TCR beta chain was defined by the combination of its CDR3 amino acid sequence and its V-gene family, and reads without a unique V-gene family were dropped. As a way to deal with suspected cross-contamination and a sequencing artifact, a later analysis dropped nearly 600 nucleotide sequences that were highly shared and had low generation probability. For each public chain, a later analysis derived a clonal expansion index from normalized ranks of inferred template counts within each repertoire. In a later analysis, generation probabilities were computed using a VDJ recombination model fitted to out-of-frame rearrangements, and the results were checked against IGoR. In a later analysis, hypergeometric tests were used to score TCR-TCR, TCR-HLA and TCR-CMV co-occurrence, with a repertoire-size bias correction applied to TCR pairs. A later analysis estimated false discovery rates by permuting HLA or CMV assignments 20 times. In a later analysis, co-occurring TCRs were grouped using DBSCAN, with TCRdist sequence similarity added in when clustering inside HLA-allele-positive subsets. Co-occurrence clustering excluded repertoires with fewer than 30,000 or more than 120,000 public chains, plus five with anomalous nucleotide sharing. The table was pulled from immuneACCESS by TCRdb, which kept in-frame rearrangements only. Such tables lose some clones; where checked, under half of the loss comes from unresolved V genes, and the rest has no known cause. V and J calls and clone size come straight from that table; D and trimming were deduced from the DNA. This sample gives 150,000 to 200,000 clones in total; around 84% of them show up just once. The biggest ten clones account for 2% to 3% of the sample.

In total, approximately 700 healthy bone marrow donors made up the cohort. At the time of sampling, every cohort member was nominally healthy, though immune exposures that went unrecorded were likely present. The donor tested CMV seropositive, placing the donor among the 289 seropositive members of the cohort. A peripheral blood sample was collected from each donor, and TCR beta sequencing was performed on peripheral blood mononuclear cells. The Qiagen DNeasy Blood Extraction Kit was used to extract genomic DNA from the blood cell samples. The sequence joins TRBV6-5 to TRBJ2-7; 7 of the junction bases match TRBD1. This receptor was obtained from a woman aged 45-59 years in good health and CMV-seropositive. Sequenced sample: PBMCs. CDR3 protein: CASRDSAYEQYF. The base sequence is TGTGCCAGCCGGGACAGCGCCTACGAGCAGTACTTC.